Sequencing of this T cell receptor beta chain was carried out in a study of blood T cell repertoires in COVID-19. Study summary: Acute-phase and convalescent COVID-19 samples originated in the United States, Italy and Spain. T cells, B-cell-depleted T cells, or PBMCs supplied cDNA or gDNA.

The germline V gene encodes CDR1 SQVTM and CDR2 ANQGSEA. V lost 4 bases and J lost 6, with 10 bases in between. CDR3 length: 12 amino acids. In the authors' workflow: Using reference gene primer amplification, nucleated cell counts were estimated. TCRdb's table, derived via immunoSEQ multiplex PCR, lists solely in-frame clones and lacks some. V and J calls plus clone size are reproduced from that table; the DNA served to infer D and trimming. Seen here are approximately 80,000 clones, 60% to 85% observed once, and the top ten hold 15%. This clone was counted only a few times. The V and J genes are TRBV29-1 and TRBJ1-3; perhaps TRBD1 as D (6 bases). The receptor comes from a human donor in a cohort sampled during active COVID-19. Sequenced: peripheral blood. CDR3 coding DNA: TGCAGCGTTGCGACAGGACCAAACACCATATATTTT. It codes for CSVATGPNTIYF.